This TCR beta chain was captured in a study of blood T cells in healthy people across ages. Every donor gave 9 to 10 milliliters of peripheral blood. Details on this clonotype: As yet, its antigen is unknown. A read error may explain this, as a much larger clone is one base away.

Study-wide points: Strong correlation was found linking TCR beta diversity to naive T cell percentage.

PCR was performed a second time for about 7 to 12 cycles using a sample-barcoded 5' primer and a J-beta primer mix. Every individual sample yielded 2.5 million or more paired-end reads (each containing CDR3). TCRdb independently ran MiXCR on the 5' RACE reads; one entry per CDR3 protein. This sample has under 800,000 distinct CDR3 sequences, with approximately 21% found just once. This receptor was identified in a man aged 65 to 79 in good health. Sequencing input: blood.

CDR3 sequence: CASSRRDSLEAYF. The CDR3 DNA follows: TGTGCCAGCAGCCGGCGGGACTCATTAGAAGCGTACTTC. The rearrangement uses TRBV6-2 or TRBV6-3 and TRBJ2-7; a possible D gene is TRBD2 (6 bases). Between the trimmed V and J ends, which lost 6 bases and 12 bases, there was a span of 21 bases. Germline V CDR1 and CDR2: MNHEY, SVGEGT. The CDR3 has 13 amino acids.